The 10 T cell receptor beta chains given below trace back to one sample, sequenced in a study of T-cell memory formation after mild COVID-19. TCRdb analysed the 5' RACE reads with MiXCR anew, one entry per CDR3 protein. The sample has a few hundred thousand distinct CDR3 sequences; nearly 25% are singletons. Sequenced sample: PBMCs or a T cell subset sorted from them (not recorded which). The receptors derive from an adult woman who had mild COVID-19 (a few samples of this study predate the infection). Cell type and time point are not known.

This clonotype turned up a few times. The rearrangement links TRBV30 to TRBJ1-1; D is unclear. Trimming stripped 0 bases from V and 7 bases from J, with 15 bases between. CDR1 is GTSNPN, CDR2 SVGIG, per germline (reference sequence). CDR3 length equals 14 residues. CDR3 loop: CAWSVTALSGEAFF. The CDR3 DNA follows: TGTGCCTGGAGTGTAACGGCACTCTCGGGTGAAGCTTTCTTT.

This clonotype was observed a handful of times. This chain joins TRBV20-1 and TRBJ2-3; unclear D gene. CDR3 length: 15 amino acids. V lost 4 bases, J lost 4 bases, and 18 bases lay in between. CDR1 is DFQATT and CDR2 is SNEGSKA in the germline V gene (reference sequence). This CDR3 is CSATAIFYPPDTQYF. CDR3 bases: TGCAGTGCTACCGCTATTTTCTACCCCCCAGATACGCAGTATTTT.

The chain has TRBV6-2 or TRBV6-3 and TRBJ1-2; D call uncertain. The CDR3 contains 13 residues. Germline lookup yields CDR1 MNHEY and CDR2 SVGEGT. The ends were cut back, 6 bases at V and 5 bases at J, with 13 bases in the middle. DNA for the CDR3: TGTGCCAGCAGCTACGACACCTATTATGGCTACACCTTC. It is translated as CASSYDTYYGYTF.

This rearrangement joins TRBV5-1 to TRBJ2-3, with TRBD2 matching 10 bases. CDR3 size: 17 residues. Trimming cost V 1 base and J 2 bases; bases outside gene matches: 7. CDR1 and CDR2 (germline): SGHRS, YFSETQ. CDR3 loop: CASSLFIGTSDTDTQYF. DNA for the CDR3: TGCGCCAGCAGCTTGTTTATCGGGACTAGCGACACAGATACGCAGTATTTT.

This clonotype was observed a handful of times. The chain's CDR3 is CASSTTVMNTEAFF. The CDR3 nucleotides read TGTGCCAGCAGCACGACAGTGATGAACACTGAAGCTTTCTTT. The chain carries TRBV5-6 and TRBJ1-1; D is possibly TRBD1 (5 bases). CDR3 size: 14 residues. Germline V lookup: CDR1 SGHDT, CDR2 YYEEEE. Trimming left V 4 bases short and J 0 bases short, with 10 bases between. Full variable domain (rest looked up from reference TRBV5-6 and TRBJ1-1): DAGVTQSPTHLIKTRGQQVTLRCSPKSGHDTVSWYQQALGQGPQFIFQYYEEEERQRGNFPDRFSGHQFPNYSSELNVNALLLGDSALYLCASSTTVMNTEAFFGQGTRLTVV.

This clonotype was observed a handful of times. The CDR3 DNA follows: TGTGCCAGCAGCAAGCGGGACTCCCCCTACGAGCAGTACTTC. Amino acids: CASSKRDSPYEQYF. V and J are TRBV9 and TRBJ2-7, with TRBD2 matching 7 bases. The CDR3 runs 14 residues. Germline CDR1 is SGDLS and CDR2 is YYNGEE. J gave up 2 bases and V 4 bases, and 6 bases lay outside the gene matches.

V is TRBV12-3 or TRBV12-4 and J is TRBJ2-1; D assignment may be TRBD1 or TRBD2 (6 bases each). Trimming took off 4 bases at V and 7 bases at J, with 14 bases between the two ends. The CDR3 runs 14 residues. The CDR3 is CASSSPEGGNEQFF. Written as DNA, the CDR3 is TGTGCCAGCAGTTCTCCGGAAGGGGGGAATGAGCAGTTCTTC.

J is TRBJ1-2 and V is TRBV12-3 or TRBV12-4; D call uncertain. The length of the CDR3 is 15 residues. Trimming shortened V by 0 bases and J by 5 bases, and 13 bases separated the two germline ends. The CDR3 sequence is CASSLARVVGYGYTF. The CDR3 DNA reads as TGTGCCAGCAGTTTAGCCCGAGTTGTTGGATATGGCTACACCTTC.

This chain connects TRBV29-1 to TRBJ2-5; the D is unclear. The V end was cut by 3 bases, the J end by 5 bases, with 13 bases between. There are 13 residues in the CDR3. The germline CDR1 and CDR2 sequences are SQVTM and ANQGSEA. The chain's CDR3 is CSVEAQWMETQYF. In nucleotides, the CDR3 is TGCAGCGTTGAGGCGCAGTGGATGGAGACCCAGTACTTC.

Only a few counts were recorded for this clonotype. This sequence joins TRBV7-2 and TRBJ1-2; D is possibly TRBD1 (5 bases). The CDR3 length is 15 residues. Trimming took 4 bases from V and 2 from J, leaving 14 bases between them. Germline-derived CDR1 and CDR2 are SGHTA and FQGNSA. CDR3 region: CASSYVQVGNYGYTF. The CDR3 DNA is TGTGCCAGCAGCTACGTACAGGTGGGGAACTATGGCTACACCTTC.